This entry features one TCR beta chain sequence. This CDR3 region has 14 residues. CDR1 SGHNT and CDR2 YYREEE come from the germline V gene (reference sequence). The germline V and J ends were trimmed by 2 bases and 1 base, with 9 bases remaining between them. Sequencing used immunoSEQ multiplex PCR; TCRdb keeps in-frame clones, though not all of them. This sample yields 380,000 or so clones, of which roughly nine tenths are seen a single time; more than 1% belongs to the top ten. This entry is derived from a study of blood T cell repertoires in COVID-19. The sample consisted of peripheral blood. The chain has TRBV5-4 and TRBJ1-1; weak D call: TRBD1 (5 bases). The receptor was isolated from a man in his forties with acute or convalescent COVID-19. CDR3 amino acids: CASSLGDRNTEAFF. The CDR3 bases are TGTGCCAGCAGCTTAGGGGATCGGAACACTGAAGCTTTCTTT. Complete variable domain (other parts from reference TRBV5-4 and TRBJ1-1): ETGVTQSPTHLIKTRGQQVTLRCSSQSGHNTVSWYQQALGQGPQFIFQYYREEENGRGNFPPRFSGLQFPNYSSELNVNALELDDSALYLCASSLGDRNTEAFFGQGTRLTVV.